This TCR beta chain emerged from a study of blood T cells in healthy people across ages. Study conclusions and caveats: Long-lived donors exceeded aged donors in naive CD4+ cells and diversity.

Each donor gave roughly 9.1 milliliters of peripheral blood. With a J-beta primer mix and a sample-barcoded 5' primer, a second PCR ran about 7 to 11 cycles. Using its own MiXCR run on the 5' RACE reads, TCRdb lists one record per CDR3 protein. The sample gives about 1,500,000 distinct CDR3 sequences, about 30% of which show up once; around 7.7% is in the top ten. Germline V gene sequence: CDR1 SGHTA, CDR2 FQGNSA. Trimming cost V 5 bases and J 4 bases; bases outside gene matches: 10. The CDR3 has 17 residues. Concerning this clonotype itself: Antigen unknown.

The receptor was isolated from a woman aged 25 to 39 in good health. The sequencing sample was made of blood. This rearrangement joins TRBV7-2 to TRBJ2-1; 11 bases line up with TRBD2. The CDR3 DNA reads as TGTGCCAGCAGCCGCGTGGCTAGCGGGAGGCTGTACAATGAGCAGTTCTTC. Protein: CASSRVASGRLYNEQFF.